The entry below describes one T cell receptor beta chain. This sample stems from a study of T cell responses to AZD1222 COVID-19 vaccine. Here immunoSEQ multiplex PCR was the method, and the copy in TCRdb shows in-frame clones only, minus some. The data contain 150,000 to 200,000 clones, 85% to 90% of them singletons. V lost 3 bases and J lost 2, with 0 bases in between. CDR1 and CDR2 from the germline V gene are LNHDA and SQIVND (reference sequence). CDR3 size: 11 residues. The gene calls are TRBV19 and TRBJ2-3; no reliable D call. This clonotype was obtained from an adult who received the AZD1222 COVID-19 vaccine. Sequencing used peripheral blood, obtained 28 days after the second AZD1222 dose. Here the CDR3 DNA reads TGTGCCAGTAGTATCACAGATACGCAGTATTTT. It translates to CASSITDTQYF.